A single sample gave rise to the 12 T cell receptor beta chains below, sequenced in a study of cytomegalovirus exposure and HLA in healthy donors. 60 Vbeta and 13 Jbeta primers were used in PCR. Sequencing was performed with immunoSEQ multiplex PCR; in TCRdb, only in-frame clones are kept and a portion is missing. The sample contains approximately 81,000 clones, about 74% of which appear only once. Sequencing input: PBMCs. The receptor source for this set is a woman between 50 and 59 years old in good health and CMV-seropositive.

This sequence joins TRBV6-4 and TRBJ2-3, with 10 bases lining up with TRBD2. CDR3 length equals 14 residues. The germline CDR1 and CDR2 sequences are MRHNA and SNTAGT. J gave up 3 bases and V 6 bases, and 3 bases lay outside the gene matches. The CDR3, as DNA: TGTGCCAGCAGCCCTAGCGGGAGAACAGATACGCAGTATTTT. Amino acids: CASSPSGRTDTQYF.

J is TRBJ2-2 and V is TRBV9, with 9 bases matching TRBD2. Germline CDR1 reads SGDLS; CDR2 reads YYNGEE. The CDR3 consists of 14 residues. Losses at the gene ends were 5 bases for V and 1 base for J; bases not matched to a gene: 0. CDR3 nucleotide sequence: TGTGCCAGCAGGCGGGAGGGGAACACCGGGGAGCTGTTTTTT. Amino acid sequence: CASRREGNTGELFF.

This clone was counted a single time. The CDR3: CASNLAGGLNEQFF. In DNA form, the CDR3 reads TGCGCCAGCAATCTAGCGGGAGGGTTAAATGAGCAGTTCTTC. The J gene is TRBJ2-1, the V gene TRBV5-1; 12 nucleotides match TRBD2. Germline assignment: CDR1 SGHRS and CDR2 YFSETQ. The CDR3 contains 14 residues. Trimming removed 6 bases from V and 7 bases from J; junction bases left unmatched: 5.

The V and J genes are TRBV7-9 and TRBJ2-1; tentative D call: TRBD1 (6 bases). Looked up from germline, CDR1 is SEHNR and CDR2 is FQNEAQ (reference sequence). V was cut by 2 bases and J by 15 bases, with 14 bases left in between. The CDR3 length is 12 residues. Here the CDR3 DNA reads TGTGCCAGCAGCTTACGACAGGTCCATCCGTTCTTC. Its protein is CASSLRQVHPFF.

With regard to this clone: One end of the junction fails to match germline, which may point to a read error. V is TRBV5-1 and J is TRBJ1-5, with D possibly TRBD1 on 6 matching bases. This CDR3 comprises 14 residues. Germline V gene data show CDR1 as SGHRS and CDR2 as YFSETQ. In nucleotides, the CDR3 is TGCGCCAGCAGCTTGGGACAGGCTAATCGGCCCCAGCATTTT. Amino acids: CASSLGQANRPQHF.

The V and J genes are TRBV5-8 and TRBJ2-3; D is possibly TRBD2 (6 bases). This CDR3 is built from 14 residues. CDR1 and CDR2 from the germline V gene are SGHTS and YDEGEE. V was cut by 2 bases and J by 1 base, with 8 bases left in between. The CDR3 here is CASSFGTGTDTQYF. The CDR3, as DNA: TGTGCCAGCAGCTTCGGGACTGGCACAGATACGCAGTATTTT.

The chain is built from TRBV9 and TRBJ2-1; weak D call: TRBD2 (6 bases). The germline CDR1 and CDR2 sequences are SGDLS and YYNGEE. This CDR3 is 15 amino acids long. Trimming took off 0 bases at V and 8 bases at J, with 15 bases between the two ends. The CDR3 DNA follows: TGTGCCAGCAGCGTAGCCGGGACTCGAGTCGATGAGCAGTTCTTC. This codes for CASSVAGTRVDEQFF.

The V and J genes are TRBV19 and TRBJ1-2; D might be TRBD1 (5 bases). The germline V gene encodes CDR1 LNHDA and CDR2 SQIVND (reference sequence). CDR3 length: 13 amino acids. V gave up 0 bases and J gave up 7 bases, with 9 bases separating them. The CDR3 DNA is TGTGCCAGTAGTATAGAGGACGGGGGTGGCTACACCTTC. Its translation: CASSIEDGGGYTF.

J is TRBJ1-1 and V is TRBV28, with D hard to call. Germline V lookup: CDR1 MDHEN, CDR2 SYDVKM. This CDR3 is built from 11 residues. Between the trimmed V and J ends, which lost 1 base and 10 bases, there was a span of 7 bases. The CDR3 bases are TGTGCCAGCAGTTTATCAGGTGTAGCTTTCTTT. Its translation: CASSLSGVAFF.

The gene calls are TRBV2 and TRBJ1-5, with a weak D call TRBD1 (6 bases). Per the germline V gene, CDR1 is SNHLY and CDR2 is FYNNEI. V shed 0 bases and J shed 7 bases, with 10 bases lying between them. The CDR3 is 14 residues long. Here the CDR3 reads CASSEADRIQPQHF. The CDR3 region has the DNA TGTGCCAGCAGTGAAGCCGACAGGATACAGCCCCAGCATTTT.

The V and J genes are TRBV5-4 and TRBJ1-2; 8 positions match TRBD1. CDR3 size: 17 residues. Per germline, CDR1 SGHNT and CDR2 YYREEE (reference sequence). V dropped 4 bases and J dropped 7; count of bases not matched to a gene: 18. The CDR3 DNA reads as TGTGCCAGCAGCACTCCAGGGGGCCACAGCGTCCGGGGTGGCTACACCTTC. Encoded protein: CASSTPGGHSVRGGYTF.

The chain recombines TRBV30 with TRBJ2-3; 11 bases are shared with TRBD2. CDR1 is GTSNPN, CDR2 SVGIG, per germline (reference sequence). The CDR3 totals 13 residues. CDR3 DNA: TGTGCTCTCTGGGGGACTAGCGGTTTTACGCAGTATTTT. As protein: CALWGTSGFTQYF.